This T cell receptor beta chain was identified in a study of blood T cell repertoires in COVID-19. Study at large: Sample material is recorded as cDNA or gDNA derived from T cells, B-cell-depleted T cells, or PBMCs.

Trimming removed 7 bases from V and 5 bases from J, with 15 bases in between. Per the germline V gene, CDR1 is LNHDA and CDR2 is SQIVND (reference sequence). The CDR3 spans 15 residues. Sequenced by immunoSEQ multiplex PCR; TCRdb stores in-frame clones only, minus some. The sample has 120,000 or so clones; 82% are singletons. Source material: peripheral blood. The gene calls are TRBV19 and TRBJ1-6; the D is unclear. The TCR originated in a woman aged 55-70 years with acute or convalescent COVID-19. CDR3 DNA sequence: TGTGCCAGTATGCGGCCCGATGCACATAATTCACCCCTCCACTTT. Encoded protein: CASMRPDAHNSPLHF. The variable domain in full, completed from reference TRBV19 and TRBJ1-6, reads DGGITQSPKYLFRKEGQNVTLSCEQNLNHDAMYWYRQDPGQGLRLIYYSQIVNDFQKGDIAEGYSVSREKKESFPLTVTSAQKNPTAFYLCASMRPDAHNSPLHFGNGTRLTVT.